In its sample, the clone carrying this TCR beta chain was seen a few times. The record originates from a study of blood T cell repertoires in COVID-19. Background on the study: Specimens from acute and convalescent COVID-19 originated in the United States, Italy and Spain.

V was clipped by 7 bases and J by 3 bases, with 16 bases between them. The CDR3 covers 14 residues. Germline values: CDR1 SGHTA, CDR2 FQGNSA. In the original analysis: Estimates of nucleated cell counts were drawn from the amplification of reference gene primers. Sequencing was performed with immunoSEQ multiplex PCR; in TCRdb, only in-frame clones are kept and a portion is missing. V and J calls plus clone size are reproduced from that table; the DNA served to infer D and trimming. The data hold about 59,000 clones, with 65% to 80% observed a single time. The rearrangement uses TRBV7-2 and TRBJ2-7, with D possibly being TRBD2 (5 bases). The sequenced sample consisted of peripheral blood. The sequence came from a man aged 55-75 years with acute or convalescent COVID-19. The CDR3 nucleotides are TGTGCCAGCACCTTCGGTCAGAGCGGCTACGAGCAGTACTTC. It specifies CASTFGQSGYEQYF.